These 3 T cell receptor beta chains share one sample of origin, sequenced in a study of shared clonotypes between healthy human individuals. Using immunoSEQ multiplex PCR, the repertoire was profiled, and TCRdb retains in-frame clones only, with some absent. The table lists over a million clones, approximately 80% of them singletons. Sequencing used memory CD4+ T cells from PBMCs. Subset reported: CD45RA-negative fraction. Receptors originate from a man aged 18 to 30 in good health. Some clones in this sample may be carry-over from other donors' samples.

The chain is built from TRBV25-1 and TRBJ2-1; D perhaps matches TRBD2 (6 bases). The CDR3 has 14 amino acids. Trimming took 4 bases from V and 8 from J, leaving 15 bases between them. Germline V CDR1 and CDR2: MGHDK, SYGVNS. The CDR3 DNA is TGTGCCAGCAGTGCCTATCAAGGGAGGTATGAGCAGTTCTTC. Translating it yields CASSAYQGRYEQFF.

The J gene is TRBJ1-4, the V gene TRBV18; D is perhaps TRBD1 (6 bases). Germline V gives CDR1 KGHSH, CDR2 LQKENI. The CDR3 totals 15 residues. Between the trimmed V and J ends, which lost 0 bases and 7 bases, there was a span of 12 bases. CDR3 sequence reads: CASSPPSGGGEKLFF. For the CDR3, the DNA is TGTGCCAGCTCACCACCGTCGGGGGGCGGTGAAAAACTGTTTTTT.

The V gene is TRBV19, the J gene TRBJ1-1; no definite D call. CDR1 LNHDA and CDR2 SQIVND come from the germline V gene (reference sequence). There are 13 residues in the CDR3. Trimming left V 2 bases short and J 2 bases short, with 6 bases between. DNA for the CDR3: TGTGCCAGTAGTATATGGCTAAACACTGAAGCTTTCTTT. Protein: CASSIWLNTEAFF. Complete variable domain (other parts from reference TRBV19 and TRBJ1-1): DGGITQSPKYLFRKEGQNVTLSCEQNLNHDAMYWYRQDPGQGLRLIYYSQIVNDFQKGDIAEGYSVSREKKESFPLTVTSAQKNPTAFYLCASSIWLNTEAFFGQGTRLTVV.